The sequence of this TCR beta chain was determined in a study of T cells in Graves' hyperthyroidism and ophthalmopathy (dated by TCRdb to 2018 to 2020). Study-level background: Peripheral blood was sampled at the time of initial diagnosis, prior to any treatment. TCR V-J signatures able to tell the groups apart were searched for in a discovery cohort of 95 or so patients, of whom 43 had Graves' ophthalmopathy and around 56 had stable Graves' hyperthyroidism. An independent validation cohort of under 20 hyperthyroidism patients and some 15 patients who later progressed to ophthalmopathy tested prospective prediction of ophthalmopathy. For training and testing, the roughly 93 patients in the discovery cohort were randomly divided in a 7:3 ratio. In roughly six Graves' hyperthyroidism patients, the study also compared T-cell repertoires from thyroid tissue with T-cell repertoires from blood. Following sampling, methimazole starting at 30 mg daily was given to hyperthyroidism patients, and high-dose intravenous methylprednisolone was given to ophthalmopathy patients. According to the paper, TCR Vbeta CDR3 sequencing was carried out on about 140 peripheral blood samples, which came from approximately 41 ophthalmopathy, around 75 hyperthyroidism and about 17 progressor patients.

Concerning this clonotype: The target of this receptor is not known. Per-base qualities were not stored, and no clone one base away is much larger.

The TCR beta CDR3 regions were amplified from the RNA transcripts. For the first round of RT-PCR on the TCR CDR3, the HTBI primer set was used together with the Qiagen OneStep RT-PCR kit. Libraries were constructed in a second round of multiplex PCR, after which size selection and purification were performed. Libraries were sequenced paired-end with 100 bp reads on an Illumina HiSeq2000. On the study's bioinformatics: SOAPnuke was used to process the raw data, removing reads that contained adapters or uncalled bases, had a mean Phred below 15, or lacked an exact match to the constant primer or identifier. High-quality paired reads were merged with COPE v1.2.5, and unique nucleotide sequences were defined as clonotypes. MiTCR v1.1 was used to align clonotypes to the IMGT TRBV, TRBD and TRBJ reference segments. Only V-J combinations with frequency above 0.0001, covering approximately 99% of repertoires, were analysed. A TCS score was defined as the ratio between F50 (clonal expansion) and ExV (chaos), using BLOSUM62-based TCRdist between CDR3 peptides within each V-J. Welch's t-statistics and random forest reduced just over 500 V-J features to 10 to 15, which were used in a naive Bayes classifier (R e1071). TCRdb reran the public reads through fastp at Q25 and MiXCR, keeping productive beta chains. Under each unique CDR3 protein, matching rows form one entry showing the most common genes and DNA. The V and J calls come from TCRdb's annotation, not from the publication. This sample comprises about 720,000 distinct CDR3 sequences, 15% to 20% of them detected only once. 16% of the sample is taken by the ten largest.

What the research found in general, with its limitations: Sample size was not statistically predetermined, and investigators were not blinded to group allocation. In validation, the model predicted progression to ophthalmopathy with over 60% sensitivity and approximately 74% specificity, a median of approximately 6.7 months before onset. Most expanded thyroid clonotypes (frequency above 0.001) were also detected in blood, a finding suggesting that blood repertoires may reflect thyroid immune responses. A model built on a 13 V-J signature distinguished ophthalmopathy from stable hyperthyroidism, reaching 87.88% sensitivity and approximately 81% specificity in cross-validation and 80%/75% in testing.

Via the germline V gene (reference sequence), CDR1 is MNHEY and CDR2 SMNVEV. V and J are truncated by 4 bases and 6 bases respectively, leaving an intervening sequence of 10 bases. Taken from cysteine to phenylalanine, the CDR3 has 12 residues. The CDR3 DNA has 36 bases and is translated from base 1. Hyperthyroidism patients were newly diagnosed, with disease duration under 2 months, and aged 18 to 65 years. Any patient with an uncontrolled infection, another autoimmune disease, pregnancy or lactation was excluded. Diagnoses were established on the basis of clinical symptoms, serum thyroxine and TRAb, thyroid ultrasound, and orbital computed tomography. Blood from progressor patients was drawn when they were first diagnosed with hyperthyroidism, before any ophthalmopathy symptoms appeared. PBMCs were separated from roughly 9.6 ml of fresh peripheral blood using Ficoll-Paque density gradient centrifugation. Patients classed as progressors first received a Graves' hyperthyroidism diagnosis and then went on to develop ophthalmopathy during follow-up. Total RNA was extracted using Trizol reagent, and RNA quality was assessed on an Agilent 2100 Bioanalyzer.

Sequences were obtained from blood. The rearrangement joined TRBV27 to TRBJ2-7; the D assignment is uncertain and may be TRBD1 or TRBD2, with 5 bases supporting each. The clonotype originates from a woman aged 45-60 years with Graves' hyperthyroidism that later progressed to Graves' ophthalmopathy. The CDR3 here reads CASSSVGTEQYF. The DNA sequence follows: TGTGCCAGCAGTTCGGTAGGGACCGAGCAGTACTTC.